This T cell receptor beta chain was captured by sequencing in a study of shared T cell receptors in the human thymus. TCRdb keeps only in-frame clones here, not all; method: immunoSEQ multiplex PCR. The sample shows some 640,000 clones, more than 75% of them seen only once. In addition, the sample was reused for a study of human thymus T cells.

This sequence was found in a boy younger than two with a congenital heart defect. The sequencing input was thymocytes.

In nucleotides, the CDR3 is TGTGCTAGTGGTTTGGACTACACAGATACGCAGTATTTT. Residues: CASGLDYTDTQYF. The V gene is TRBV12-5, the J gene TRBJ2-3; D is ambiguous. This CDR3 has 13 residues. Trimming cost V 1 base and J 2 bases, with 4 bases left between them. The germline gives CDR1 LGHNT, CDR2 FRNRAP.